What follows describes a single T cell receptor (beta chain). Its binding antigen is unknown. No base quality values were provided; no much bigger clone lies one nucleotide off. Including cysteine and phenylalanine, the CDR3 has 16 amino acids. CDR3 DNA only is kept here, 48 bases in frame from base 1. V loses 1 base of germline sequence and J loses 1 base, and the interval between the two ends is 10 bases. The germline V gene supplies CDR1 SGHDN and CDR2 FVKESK. TCR cDNA was synthesized by 5'RACE template switching, which introduced a universal primer site and unique molecular identifiers. Priming of cDNA synthesis was performed from both the TCR alpha and TCR beta constant segments. Two PCR steps were used to amplify libraries, with sample barcodes and sequencing adapters being added in the second step. Sequencing of the libraries was done on either Illumina HiSeq 2500 (2x100 bp) or NovaSeq (2x150 bp). The authors' analysis ran thus. Reads were demultiplexed and collapsed into UMI consensus sequences with MIGEC, and V(D)J alignment was performed with MiXCR. Using edgeR on replicate PBMC samples, clonotypes were called vaccine-responding if FDR was below 0.01 and the log2 fold change was above 5 up to day 15. CD4 or CD8 identity was assigned to each bulk clonotype according to whether the clonotype was present at higher abundance in the sequenced CD4 repertoire or the sequenced CD8 repertoire. TCRdb trimmed the raw reads at Q25, called clones with MiXCR and kept productive beta chains. All rows with the same CDR3 protein become a single entry with the most common DNA and genes. These V and J calls rely on TCRdb rather than the paper's analysis. This sample gives approximately 510,000 distinct CDR3 sequences in total; 21% of them show up just once. The leading ten clones occupy roughly a sixth of the sample.

The treatment or condition label here, explained by the study, means: live attenuated yellow fever vaccine strain. At every blood-draw timepoint, two biological replicates of bulk PBMCs were collected. PBMCs were isolated from peripheral blood using a standard Ficoll-Paque protocol. TriZol was used to extract RNA from bulk PBMCs, CD4 and CD8 fractions, and dextramer-positive and dextramer-negative fractions. This sample is part of a study of T cells after yellow fever vaccination (dated by TCRdb to the late 2010s). Context from the whole study: The SMART-Seq v4 Ultra Low Input RNA kit was used to prepare libraries from fractions with low cell numbers. To follow T-cell clones before and after primary and booster YFV17D yellow fever vaccination, bulk TCR alpha and beta repertoires were sequenced over time. Two healthy male donors, one aged 18 to 30 and one aged 30 to 40 years, made up the cohort. Bulk PBMC replicates and cell subsets were isolated from blood drawn at multiple timepoints before and after both primary and secondary immunization. The study at large found these results: The secondary T-cell response was weaker than the primary response but faster, peaking on day 5 instead of day 15. A small share of clonotypes was detected in both CD4 and CD8 compartments, with the overlap likely arising from convergent recombination. Most clones expanded after primary vaccination were re-detected after the booster (almost 98% of CD4 and approximately 85% of CD8), suggesting broad memory maintenance. Because the study included only a couple of donors, the extent to which the findings can be generalized is limited. Computational filtering was required because FACS-sorted repertoires could contain abundant contaminating clonotypes from the bulk population.

The starting material was PBMCs, obtained more than 20 days after the first yellow fever vaccination. This receptor was obtained from a man aged 18 to 35 who received the YFV17D yellow fever vaccine. The sequence links TRBV14 to TRBJ2-2, with a tentative D gene TRBD1 over 5 matching bases. The CDR3 region reads CASSQVGAWNTGELFF. The DNA sequence follows: TGTGCCAGCAGCCAAGTTGGGGCCTGGAACACCGGGGAGCTGTTTTTT.